The 6 T cell receptor beta chains reported below all come from one sample, sequenced in a study of blood T cell repertoires in COVID-19. Clones were read by immunoSEQ multiplex PCR, and TCRdb kept only the in-frame ones, dropping some. The repertoire holds fewer than 200,000 clones, approximately 87% seen once, with approximately 13% in the top ten. What was sequenced was peripheral blood. Source of these receptors: a woman between 70 and 85 years old with COVID-19, enrolled during active disease.

This chain connects TRBV18 to TRBJ2-1; no firm D call. CDR1 is KGHSH, CDR2 LQKENI, per germline. CDR3 length equals 11 residues. V was cut by 5 bases and J by 8 bases, with 7 bases left in between. The CDR3 loop is CASSSDYEQFF. For the CDR3, the DNA is TGTGCCAGCTCATCAGACTATGAGCAGTTCTTC.

The chain is built from TRBV5-5 and TRBJ1-1; D remains unclear. Germline CDR1 SGHKS, CDR2 YYEKEE (reference sequence). V was pared by 4 bases and J by 1 base, with 11 bases between. This CDR3 has 14 residues. The CDR3 spells CASSLQAANTEAFF. The CDR3 DNA reads as TGTGCCAGCAGCCTCCAGGCCGCGAACACTGAAGCTTTCTTT.

In its sample, this clone was seen once. The CDR3: CASSAPSRGTEAFF. Written as DNA, the CDR3 is TGCGCCAGCAGCGCCCCGAGCCGGGGGACTGAAGCTTTCTTT. This sequence joins TRBV4-1 and TRBJ1-1; TRBD1 is a possible D gene (5 bases). Trimming took 5 bases from V and 5 from J, leaving 15 bases between them. Germline CDR1 MGHRA, CDR2 YSYEKL. CDR3 length: 14 residues.

The gene calls are TRBV28 and TRBJ2-1, with 13 positions matching TRBD2. Trimming took 7 bases from V and 8 from J; bases not matched to a gene: 8. Looked up from germline, CDR1 is MDHEN and CDR2 is SYDVKM. The CDR3 has 15 amino acids. The chain's CDR3 is CASTPGTSGIDEQFF. CDR3 nucleotide sequence: TGTGCCAGCACCCCCGGGACTAGCGGGATTGATGAGCAGTTCTTC.

The V call is TRBV7-2, the J call TRBJ2-1; TRBD1 might be the D (6 bases). Germline CDR1 SGHTA, CDR2 FQGNSA. The V and J ends lost 5 bases and 6 bases respectively, with 20 bases between them. The CDR3 extends over 16 amino acids. The CDR3 nucleotides read TGTGCCAGCAGCCGTCTCAGGGGCGAGGGTTCCAATGAGCAGTTCTTC. It translates to CASSRLRGEGSNEQFF. Based on the CDR3 plus reference TRBV7-2 and TRBJ2-1, the full variable domain is GAGVSQSPSNKVTEKGKDVELRCDPISGHTALYWYRQSLGQGLEFLIYFQGNSAPDKSGLPSDRFSAERTGGSVSTLTIQRTQQEDSAVYLCASSRLRGEGSNEQFFGPGTRLTVL.

Concerning this clone: The sample carries other DNA sequences with the same CDR3. The J gene is TRBJ1-1, the V gene TRBV28, with D perhaps TRBD1 (5 bases). Trimming cost V 4 bases and J 1 base, with 10 bases left between them. This CDR3 is 14 amino acids long. CDR1 is MDHEN and CDR2 is SYDVKM in the germline V gene. In DNA, the CDR3 is TGTGCCAGCAGTTCCGGGGGGGGGAACACTGAAGCTTTCTTT. Its translation: CASSSGGGNTEAFF. Full variable domain (missing parts from reference TRBV28 and TRBJ1-1): DVKVTQSSRYLVKRTGEKVFLECVQDMDHENMFWYRQDPGLGLRLIYFSYDVKMKEKGDIPEGYSVSREKKERFSLILESASTNQTSMYLCASSSGGGNTEAFFGQGTRLTVV.